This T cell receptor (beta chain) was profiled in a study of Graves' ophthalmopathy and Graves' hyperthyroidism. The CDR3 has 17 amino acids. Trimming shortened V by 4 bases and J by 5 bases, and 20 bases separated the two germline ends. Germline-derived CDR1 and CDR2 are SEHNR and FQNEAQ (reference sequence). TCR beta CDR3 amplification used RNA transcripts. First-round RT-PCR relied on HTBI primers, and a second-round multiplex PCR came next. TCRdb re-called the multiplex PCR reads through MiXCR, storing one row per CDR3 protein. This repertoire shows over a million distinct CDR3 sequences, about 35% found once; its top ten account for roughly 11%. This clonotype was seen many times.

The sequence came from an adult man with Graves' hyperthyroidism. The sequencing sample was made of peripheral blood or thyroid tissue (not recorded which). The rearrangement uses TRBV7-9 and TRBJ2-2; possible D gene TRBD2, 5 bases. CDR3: CASSSLRQEGGTGELFF. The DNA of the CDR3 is TGTGCCAGCAGCTCTCTCCGACAAGAGGGCGGAACCGGGGAGCTGTTTTTT.